This TCR beta chain was obtained from a study of OX40 agonist ivuxolimab in advanced cancers. Broadly, across the study: The costimulatory receptor OX40 (CD134) was targeted by ivuxolimab, a fully human IgG2 agonistic monoclonal antibody. Intravenous ivuxolimab was administered to patients every 2 weeks at six dose levels: 0.01, 0.1, 0.3, 1.5, 3 and 10 mg/kg. Of the approximately 50 dose-escalation patients, hepatocellular carcinoma was present in about 19, melanoma in approximately 15, renal cell carcinoma in 9 and head and neck cancer in 9. The dose-escalation cohort was 82.7% male with a mean age of about 60 years, ranging from roughly 23 to 90. Prior anti-PD-1, anti-PD-L1 or anti-CTLA-4 therapy was permitted, and checkpoint inhibitors had been received by under 50% of dose-escalation patients. Partial responses occurred in three dose-escalation patients, of whom one had hepatocellular carcinoma and two had cutaneous melanoma. Peripheral TCRbeta sequencing was intended to test whether TCR sequence diversity was altered and clonal T-cell expansion was caused by ivuxolimab. The monotherapy dose-escalation portion (N ≈ 52 patients) of the phase I ivuxolimab trial is reported in the paper. Findings and caveats that apply to the study as a whole: In the 0.1-3.0 mg/kg groups, partial responders were among the patients with the lowest normalized peripheral clonal expansion, particularly in CD8+ T cells. On average, CD8+ T cells showed more expanded clones than CD4+ T cells after ivuxolimab. Low levels of normalized T-cell clonal expansion were also seen in some patients who did not respond. The antigen specificity of the peripheral T cells that underwent clonal expansion was not determined. At doses of 0.1 to 3.0 mg/kg, clonal expansion of both CD4+ and CD8+ T cells in blood was seen between baseline and week 6.

The trial excluded patients who had a history of autoimmune disease or who were on systemic immunosuppression. Peripheral blood for TCR sequencing was drawn from every dose cohort at baseline, at cycle 4 day 1 and at cycle 7 day 1. The samples were taken from a phase I, first-in-human, multicenter, open-label dose-escalation trial of ivuxolimab. Adults with locally advanced or metastatic melanoma, renal cell carcinoma, hepatocellular carcinoma or head and neck squamous cell carcinoma were enrolled in the trial. Before TCR sequencing, CD4+ T cells and CD8+ T cells were sorted from peripheral blood as separate populations. To sequence the TCRbeta CDR3 region, genomic DNA was isolated from the sorted cells. TCRbeta CDR3 regions were sequenced using the immunoSEQ Assay. Entries here come from immuneACCESS through TCRdb and include only in-frame sequences with V and J called. Some clones fail to appear in such tables; in the studies checked, an unresolved V gene covers under half of the shortfall, and the cause of the remainder is unknown. Here the sample has tens of thousands of clones; 86% occur a single time. About 1% of the sample is taken by the ten largest.

A word on this clone: The antigen it recognizes is unknown. Per-base quality was not reported, and no clone a single base away is much larger than it.

CDR1 and CDR2 are drawn from the germline V gene: SQVTM, ANQGSEA. V is clipped by 1 base and J by 0 bases, and the sequence between their germline boundaries is 10 bases long. The cysteine opens and the phenylalanine closes a CDR3 of 14 amino acids. The CDR3 DNA has 42 bases and is translated from base 1. This receptor was obtained from an adult with an advanced solid tumor such as melanoma, head and neck, liver or kidney cancer. The rearranged chain carries TRBV29-1 and TRBJ2-7, with the D gene not confidently named. The specimen was CD4+ or CD8+ T cells sorted from blood, collected in a trial of the OX40 agonist ivuxolimab. The nucleotide sequence is TGCAGCGTTGAAGTACGGCCGAGCTCCTACGAGCAGTACTTC. The translation is CSVEVRPSSYEQYF.